The 27 T cell receptor beta chains reported below all come from one sample, sequenced in a study of cytomegalovirus exposure and HLA in healthy donors. Produced via immunoSEQ multiplex PCR; TCRdb's table is partial and in-frame only. The profile shows more than 300,000 clones, roughly 88% of them singletons. The sample taken for sequencing was PBMCs. The origin of the receptors is a young woman in good health and CMV-seronegative.

The rearrangement joins TRBV19 to TRBJ1-1; 7 nucleotides line up with TRBD1. Trimming at V came to 9 bases and at J to 8 bases, leaving 9 bases not matched to a gene. The CDR3 sequence is 12 residues long. The germline V gene has CDR1 LNHDA and CDR2 SQIVND (reference sequence). CDR3: CASIGTAPEAFF. The CDR3 coding sequence is TGTGCCAGCATCGGGACAGCCCCAGAAGCTTTCTTT.

The V gene is TRBV27, the J gene TRBJ2-1; 7 bases are shared with TRBD1. The CDR3 is 15 residues long. After removal of 3 bases from V and 10 bases from J, the junction contained 12 bases not matched to a gene. Germline V gene lookup returns CDR1 MNHEY and CDR2 SMNVEV (reference sequence). As DNA, the CDR3 is TGTGCCAGCAGTTTTATACAGGGGATCGATGGCGAGCAGTTCTTC. Residues: CASSFIQGIDGEQFF.

The CDR3 DNA sequence: TGTGCCAGCAGCTTAGGGGGCCCCGGGGATACGCAGTATTTT. It encodes CASSLGGPGDTQYF. The chain links TRBV11-2 to TRBJ2-3, with a possible D match to TRBD1 (5 bases). The germline gives CDR1 SGHAT, CDR2 FQNNGV. The ends were cut back, 1 base at V and 6 bases at J, with 11 bases in the middle. The CDR3 contains 14 residues.

The CDR3 loop is CASSFLAANTGELFF. CDR3 in DNA: TGTGCCAGCAGCTTTTTAGCGGCGAACACCGGGGAGCTGTTTTTT. The gene calls are TRBV11-2 and TRBJ2-2, with TRBD2 as a possible D gene (6 bases). CDR1 SGHAT and CDR2 FQNNGV come from the germline V gene. CDR3 length: 15 amino acids. The V gene lost 3 bases and the J gene lost 0 bases, with 8 bases spanning the gap. The full variable domain, completed using reference TRBV11-2 and TRBJ2-2, is EAGVAQSPRYKIIEKRQSVAFWCNPISGHATLYWYQQILGQGPKLLIQFQNNGVVDDSQLPKDRFSAERLKGVDSTLKIQPAKLEDSAVYLCASSFLAANTGELFFGEGSRLTVL.

This chain uses TRBV29-1 with TRBJ2-1, with 9 bases identical to TRBD2. CDR3 length: 15 amino acids. Germline CDR1 and CDR2: SQVTM and ANQGSEA. Trimming cost V 3 bases and J 8 bases; bases outside gene matches: 11. The CDR3 region is CSVEGGSGRTYEQFF. The CDR3 coding sequence is TGCAGCGTTGAGGGGGGTAGCGGGAGAACGTATGAGCAGTTCTTC.

The chain joins TRBV4-1 to TRBJ2-3; 8 nucleotides align to TRBD1. The CDR3 sequence is 17 residues long. Germline V gene sequence: CDR1 MGHRA, CDR2 YSYEKL. After removal of 1 base from V and 4 bases from J, the junction contained 10 bases not matched to a gene. The CDR3 is CASSQAGQGRFADTQYF. CDR3 sequence (DNA): TGCGCCAGCAGCCAAGCCGGACAGGGTAGGTTTGCAGATACGCAGTATTTT.

V is TRBV9 and J is TRBJ2-1, with 8 bases that match TRBD1. The length of the CDR3 is 14 residues. The germline gives CDR1 SGDLS, CDR2 YYNGEE. With V trimmed by 4 bases and J by 1 base, 1 base remained unmatched. The CDR3 bases are TGTGCCAGCAGCACAGGGGGGTCCTACAATGAGCAGTTCTTC. As protein: CASSTGGSYNEQFF.

For this clone: Other DNA sequences within the sample encode an identical CDR3. The chain links TRBV27 to TRBJ2-3; tentatively, D is TRBD1 (6 bases). V lost 6 bases to trimming and J lost 0 bases, with 13 bases between them. The CDR3 is 15 residues long. Germline V gene lookup returns CDR1 MNHEY and CDR2 SMNVEV (reference sequence). CDR3 bases: TGTGCCAGCAGCCCCGGGACACTGAGCACAGATACGCAGTATTTT. It specifies CASSPGTLSTDTQYF.

The rearrangement links TRBV27 to TRBJ2-7; 9 nucleotides line up with TRBD2. Germline V CDR1 and CDR2: MNHEY, SMNVEV (reference sequence). V lost 4 bases, J lost 3 bases, and 7 bases stayed unmatched. The CDR3 spans 15 residues. The CDR3 nucleotides read TGTGCCAGCAGTTCTAGCGGGATGGCGAACTACGAGCAGTACTTC. Residues: CASSSSGMANYEQYF.

The V gene is TRBV20-1, the J gene TRBJ1-4; possible D gene TRBD1, 5 bases. Looked up from germline, CDR1 is DFQATT and CDR2 is SNEGSKA (reference sequence). The V end was cut by 7 bases, the J end by 8 bases, with 8 bases between. The CDR3 is 10 residues long. The CDR3 protein is CSVRGEKLFF. The DNA of the CDR3 is TGCAGTGTCCGGGGGGAAAAACTGTTTTTT.

The chain uses TRBV5-6 and TRBJ1-1; D is uncertain. Germline-derived CDR1 and CDR2 are SGHDT and YYEEEE. Trimming left V 2 bases short and J 3 bases short, with 14 bases between. The CDR3 length is 15 residues. The CDR3 region has the DNA TGTGCCAGCAGCTTTCTAGGGCGGGCGGACACTGAAGCTTTCTTT. This sequence encodes CASSFLGRADTEAFF.

The chain has TRBV13 and TRBJ2-1; possible D gene TRBD2, 5 bases. This CDR3 has 13 amino acids. CDR1 and CDR2 (germline): PRHDT, FYEKMQ (reference sequence). V was clipped by 5 bases and J by 9 bases, with 14 bases between them. The CDR3 DNA reads as TGTGCCAGCAGCCCCGAGCGGTCGGGTGAGCAGTTCTTC. Its protein product is CASSPERSGEQFF. The full variable domain, in which reference TRBV13 and TRBJ2-1 provide the parts outside the CDR3, is AAGVIQSPRHLIKEKRETATLKCYPIPRHDTVYWYQQGPGQDPQFLISFYEKMQSDKGSIPDRFSAQQFSDYHSELNMSSLELGDSALYFCASSPERSGEQFFGPGTRLTVL.

V and J are TRBV28 and TRBJ2-4; 9 bases fit TRBD1. V shed 5 bases, J shed 1 base, and the junction held 6 bases outside the gene matches. Looked up from germline, CDR1 is MDHEN and CDR2 is SYDVKM. CDR3 length equals 16 residues. CDR3 bases: TGTGCCAGCAGTCCCTCCGGGACAGGGGCCAAAAACATTCAGTACTTC. It translates to CASSPSGTGAKNIQYF. The full variable domain, rest sourced from reference TRBV28 and TRBJ2-4, is DVKVTQSSRYLVKRTGEKVFLECVQDMDHENMFWYRQDPGLGLRLIYFSYDVKMKEKGDIPEGYSVSREKKERFSLILESASTNQTSMYLCASSPSGTGAKNIQYFGAGTRLSVL.

The J gene is TRBJ1-3, the V gene TRBV7-6, with D perhaps TRBD1 (6 bases). Per germline, CDR1 SGHVS and CDR2 FNYEAQ. Trimming removed 6 bases from V and 1 base from J, with 22 bases in between. The CDR3 length is 18 residues. DNA for the CDR3: TGTGCCAGCAGTCTTATCCGGGAATTACAGGGATCTGGAAACACCATATATTTT. The encoded protein is CASSLIRELQGSGNTIYF.

The chain is built from TRBV6-6 and TRBJ1-5; TRBD1 matches 7 bases. CDR1 MNHNY and CDR2 SVGAGI come from the germline V gene (reference sequence). CDR3 length equals 15 residues. After removal of 4 bases from V and 6 bases from J, the junction contained 9 bases not matched to a gene. CDR3 coding DNA: TGTGCCAGCAGTTCTTTACAGGGGTCGGGTCAGCCCCAGCATTTT. The encoded protein is CASSSLQGSGQPQHF.

This clone appeared a few times. For the CDR3, the DNA is TGTGCAAGTCGCTCCGGGGGTCAAGGGCGGAGGGATTCACCCCTCCACTTT. Protein product: CASRSGGQGRRDSPLHF. The V call is TRBV12-2, the J call TRBJ1-6. TRBV12-2 represents a pseudogene. This CDR3 contains 17 residues.

A single count supports this clone. V is TRBV9 and J is TRBJ2-3, with D unresolved. The V and J ends lost 3 bases and 1 base respectively, with 12 bases between them. The CDR3 spans 15 residues. Per germline, CDR1 SGDLS and CDR2 YYNGEE. The DNA for the CDR3 is TGTGCCAGCAGCGGCCCATCCTACGGCACAGATACGCAGTATTTT. As protein: CASSGPSYGTDTQYF.

This clone appeared a single time. This chain uses TRBV10-3 with TRBJ2-3; 7 bases match TRBD2. CDR3 length equals 15 residues. The germline gives CDR1 ENHRY, CDR2 SYGVKD. After removal of 7 bases from V and 2 bases from J, the junction contained 9 bases not matched to a gene. CDR3 nucleotides: TGTGCCATCAAGGGTCGGGGGGAGCTCACAGATACGCAGTATTTT. Its translation: CAIKGRGELTDTQYF.

The chain joins TRBV4-1 to TRBJ2-1; TRBD2 aligns across 10 bases. The V gene's germline CDR1 is MGHRA and CDR2 YSYEKL. Trimming at V came to 1 base and at J to 9 bases, leaving 12 bases not matched to a gene. CDR3 size: 17 residues. The CDR3 protein is CASSQGGWSGGAGEQFF. The DNA for the CDR3 is TGCGCCAGCAGCCAAGGAGGGTGGAGCGGGGGGGCCGGTGAGCAGTTCTTC.

This clone was recorded a few times. This chain links TRBV25-1 with TRBJ2-2; TRBD1 agrees at 10 bases. CDR3 length: 15 amino acids. Germline assignment: CDR1 MGHDK and CDR2 SYGVNS. Germline trimming cut 8 bases from V and 3 bases from J; bases unmatched to any gene: 6. The CDR3 protein is CASQAGTGDTGELFF. The CDR3 DNA sequence: TGTGCCAGCCAAGCCGGGACAGGGGACACCGGGGAGCTGTTTTTT.

The chain has TRBV7-9 and TRBJ2-1, with 9 positions matching TRBD1. The germline gives CDR1 SEHNR, CDR2 FQNEAQ (reference sequence). V shed 5 bases and J 8 bases; nucleotides not matched to a gene: 16. This CDR3 contains 17 residues. The DNA of the CDR3 is TGTGCCAGCAGCCCCGGGACAGGGCCCCTCGTGGGCGATGAGCAGTTCTTC. Translating it yields CASSPGTGPLVGDEQFF.

The genes are TRBV14 and TRBJ2-1, with 7 positions matching TRBD1. The germline CDR1 and CDR2 sequences are SGHDN and FVKESK. With 4 bases clipped from V and 2 bases from J, the junction kept 8 bases outside the gene matches. The CDR3 consists of 16 residues. CDR3 in DNA: TGTGCCAGCAGCCCCCATCGGGACAGAGCCTACAATGAGCAGTTCTTC. It encodes CASSPHRDRAYNEQFF.

The chain employs TRBV28 and TRBJ2-4; weak D call: TRBD2 (6 bases). The V gene lost 8 bases and the J gene lost 0 bases, with 17 bases spanning the gap. CDR3 length: 16 amino acids. Germline-derived CDR1 and CDR2 are MDHEN and SYDVKM. The CDR3 here is CASLSESGVAKNIQYF. CDR3 nucleotide sequence: TGTGCCAGCCTCTCTGAGTCGGGGGTAGCCAAAAACATTCAGTACTTC.

This clone was counted once. CDR3 loop: CASSPRTGGEKLFF. CDR3 nucleotides: TGTGCCAGTAGTCCCCGGACAGGAGGGGAAAAACTGTTTTTT. The rearrangement links TRBV19 to TRBJ1-4; 7 bases map to TRBD1. CDR1 LNHDA and CDR2 SQIVND come from the germline V gene (reference sequence). Trimming cost V 5 bases and J 8 bases; bases outside gene matches: 8. The CDR3 has 14 amino acids.

This clone was picked up one time. The CDR3 is CASTERQGVEEQYF. The CDR3 DNA follows: TGTGCCAGCACAGAAAGGCAGGGGGTAGAAGAGCAGTACTTC. The chain combines TRBV2 with TRBJ2-7, with 7 bases identical to TRBD1. Trimming removed 7 bases from V and 7 bases from J; junction bases left unmatched: 13. CDR3 length equals 14 residues. Germline V CDR1 and CDR2: SNHLY, FYNNEI. The variable domain in full, completed from reference TRBV2 and TRBJ2-7, reads EPEVTQTPSHQVTQMGQEVILRCVPISNHLYFYWYRQILGQKVEFLVSFYNNEISEKSEIFDDQFSVERPDGSNFTLKIRSTKLEDSAMYFCASTERQGVEEQYFGPGTRLTVT.

The chain uses TRBV7-9 and TRBJ2-2; 13 nucleotides align to TRBD2. The CDR3 covers 18 residues. V trimming: 8 bases; J trimming: 4 bases; junction bases outside the gene matches: 13. Germline lookup yields CDR1 SEHNR and CDR2 FQNEAQ (reference sequence). The CDR3 here is CASPPRTSGRSPTGELFF. CDR3 sequence (DNA): TGTGCCAGCCCCCCGCGGACTAGCGGGAGATCCCCCACCGGGGAGCTGTTTTTT.

The V gene is TRBV7-9, the J gene TRBJ2-7; possible D gene TRBD1, 6 bases. Trimming removed 4 bases at V and 3 bases at J, with 16 bases between. CDR3 size: 15 residues. Germline assignment: CDR1 SEHNR and CDR2 FQNEAQ (reference sequence). CDR3 sequence reads: CASSSKSGQDYEQYF. The CDR3 DNA reads TGTGCCAGCAGCTCAAAGTCGGGACAAGACTACGAGCAGTACTTC.